These T cell receptor beta chains were read from a single sample in a study of shared clonotypes between healthy human individuals. Assay: immunoSEQ multiplex PCR; the TCRdb copy retains only in-frame clones and omits some. The data hold about 2.5 million clones, with 80% to 95% observed a single time. Sequenced sample: naive CD4+ T cells from PBMCs. These receptors all stem from a man between 18 and 29 years old in good health. Some clones in this sample may be carry-over from other donors' samples. Both conserved end residues are trimmed from each CDR3. Clone size is given for some rows only: seen once, a few or many times, or a class if the clone is expanded.

>NA|TRBV6-5
ASRPRRHNEQF
>NA|TRBV7-6
ASSLARQGWDGNTIY
>NA|TRBV27
ASSLDRGSSQY
>NA|TRBV25-1
ASSVYRENTGELF
>NA|TRBV5-1
ASSLTGFSYEQY
>NA|TRBV7-9
ASSFEDRNEQF
>NA|TRBV5-1
ASRPGQGGNQPQH
>NA|TRBV5-4
ASTQQGAYEQY
>NA|TRBV11-3
ASSLGASGPTDTQY
>NA|TRBV11-2
ASSDKTGNYNEQF
>NA|TRBV29-1
SVGGDSNQPQH
>NA|TRBV6-1
ASSEEAGVGTDTQY
>many|TRBV6-6
ASMGQGGGEQF
>NA|TRBV5-8
ASSERQGLNTEAF
>once|TRBV28
ASRPTGQHGYT
>NA|TRBV28
ASSPRLAGFQETQY
>once|TRBV5-1
ASSLGQYSTDTQY
>once|TRBV28
ASSLARGGYT
>NA|TRBV25-1
ASSESATFYEQY
>NA|TRBV4-1
ASSHLNQPQH
>NA|TRBV5-1
ASSPGPYQETQY
>NA|TRBV5-4
ASSLGGAAPGANTEAF
>NA|TRBV10-2
ASSTLAYKETQY
>NA|TRBV5-1
ASSPGTSGSKQY
>NA|TRBV5-6
ASSPSRNYGYT
>NA|TRBV14
ASSQGQGAKYEQF
>NA|TRBV5-1
ASGSGTSGPVHTQY
>NA|TRBV11-3
ASSDTGMGTGELF
>NA|TRBV9
ASSVVGQDYNEQF
>NA|TRBV5-6
ASSRRPTVRYEQY
>once|TRBV6-1
ASSRDRPPQPQH
>NA|TRBV5-1
ASSLGFGANTGELF
>NA|TRBV4-2
ASSQEGARTGGNTIY
>NA|TRBV5-1
ASSLVPNTEAF
>NA|TRBV11-2
ASQTRAKSNEQF
>NA|TRBV11-2
ASSLRPAGDSPLH
>NA|TRBV2
ASSRFETQY
>NA|TRBV5-1
ASSSLAGVGYNEQF
>NA|TRBV14
ASSQGVWYYEQY
>NA|TRBV7-9
ASSYRGGALAKHTEAF
>NA|TRBV6-1
ASSEGGSGGYT
>NA|TRBV2
ASSARLLSSGNTIY